These T cell receptor beta chains were read from a single sample in a study of shared clonotypes between healthy human individuals. Measured with immunoSEQ multiplex PCR; TCRdb has only the in-frame clones, and not every one. The profile shows approximately 2.4 million clones, approximately 96% of them singletons. The specimen sequenced was naive CD4+ T cells sorted from blood. The receptors shown here come from a man aged 18-30 years in good health. Both conserved end residues are part of each CDR3. Fields, in order: V gene, D gene, J gene, clone size, CDR3 DNA, CDR3 protein. The D gene is left open where the match is weak. Not all rows give a size; the values are once, few, many and, for expanded clones, a class.

>TRBV30|TRBD1|TRBJ1-5|.
TGTGCCTGGAGTAGGGGACAGGGGGTGGGCAATCAGCCCCAGCATTTT
CAWSRGQGVGNQPQHF
>TRBV11-2|TRBD1|TRBJ1-1|.
TGTGCCAGCAGCCAGACAGGGAACGGAGCTTTCTTT
CASSQTGNGAFF
>TRBV11-2|TRBD1|TRBJ1-3|.
TGTGCCAGCAGCTTACTCCAGGGGGCCTGGTCTGGAAACACCATATATTTT
CASSLLQGAWSGNTIYF
>TRBV7-9|.|TRBJ1-1|.
TGTGCCAGCAGCGATGTTGCCACAGGGTGGACTGAAGCTTTCTTT
CASSDVATGWTEAFF
>TRBV7-2|.|TRBJ1-1|.
TGTGCCAGCAGCTTTGGGCCGGCAGCCGAAGCTTTCTTT
CASSFGPAAEAFF
>TRBV5-6|.|TRBJ1-2|.
TGTGCCAGCAGCAACTCCCCAGGGACCTATGGCTACACCTTC
CASSNSPGTYGYTF
>TRBV6-6|.|TRBJ1-1|few
TGTGCCAGCAGTTACTCGCGGGGGTACACCGAAGCTTTCTTT
CASSYSRGYTEAFF
>TRBV30|.|TRBJ1-6|.
TGTGCCTGGGGCCCCGGACAGAATTCACCCCTCCACTTT
CAWGPGQNSPLHF
>TRBV28|TRBD2|TRBJ2-3|.
TGTGCCAGCAGTTCCGCGGGGGGGATTGGCACAGATACGCAGTATTTT
CASSSAGGIGTDTQYF
>TRBV4-3|.|TRBJ1-3|.
TGCGCCAGCAGCCAAGACAGGTACTCTGGAAACACCATATATTTT
CASSQDRYSGNTIYF
>TRBV4-1|TRBD2|TRBJ2-5|once
TGCGCCAGCAGCCAGGGGGTAGCGGGACGAGAGACCCAGTACTTC
CASSQGVAGRETQYF
>TRBV29-1|.|TRBJ2-7|.
TGCAGCGTTGAATCGGGGGCTATAAGTAAAAACGAGCAGTACTTC
CSVESGAISKNEQYF
>TRBV5-1|.|TRBJ2-5|once
TGCGCCAGCGGAGTATCTCCGGGTCAAGAGACCCAGTACTTC
CASGVSPGQETQYF
>TRBV28|TRBD1|TRBJ2-4|once
TGTGCCAGCACCCGACAGGGGATCGGAGCCAAAAACATTCAGTACTTC
CASTRQGIGAKNIQYF
>TRBV19|.|TRBJ1-6|.
TGTGCCAGTACGCCGGGTCCGGGATCACCCCTCCACTTT
CASTPGPGSPLHF
>TRBV10-3|TRBD1|TRBJ1-2|.
TGTGCCACAGGGACAGGGATCTATGGCTACACCTTC
CATGTGIYGYTF
>TRBV18|.|TRBJ2-7|once
TGTGCCAGCTCACCACAAGCAAGCTCCTACGAGCAGTACTTC
CASSPQASSYEQYF
>TRBV28|TRBD1|TRBJ1-2|.
TGTGCCAGCAGGGGGACAGGGGGCTCAAACTATGGCTACACCTTC
CASRGTGGSNYGYTF
>TRBV5-8|TRBD1|TRBJ1-2|.
TGTGCCAGCAGCCCCCAGACAGGGCTTGGCTACACCTTC
CASSPQTGLGYTF
>TRBV28|.|TRBJ2-7|.
TGTGCCAGCAGTCCTCGACGGGGGACAGCCACCTACGAGCAGTACTTC
CASSPRRGTATYEQYF
>TRBV7-2|.|TRBJ2-1|.
TGTGCCAGCAGCCCAGACAGAGTAAATGAGCAGTTCTTC
CASSPDRVNEQFF
>TRBV7-6|.|TRBJ2-4|.
TGTGCCAGCAGCTTACGCTCGGGCAGGGGGACTGAAAACATTCAGTACTTC
CASSLRSGRGTENIQYF
>TRBV7-2|.|TRBJ1-2|.
TGTGCCAGCAGCTTTCGCCCCGGGGATGGCTACACCTTC
CASSFRPGDGYTF
>TRBV9|.|TRBJ1-3|once
TGTGCCAGCAGCGTAGGAGGGGCCGGCGGGAGGGAAGGAAACACCATATATTTT
CASSVGGAGGREGNTIYF
>TRBV5-1|TRBD1|TRBJ1-1|.
TGCGCCAGCAGCCCCTTGGACAGGGCCACTGAAGCTTTCTTT
CASSPLDRATEAFF
>TRBV9|.|TRBJ2-1|.
TGTGCCAGCAGCGTAGTTGGCAGGGGAGACTACAATGAGCAGTTCTTC
CASSVVGRGDYNEQFF
>TRBV19|TRBD1|TRBJ2-7|few
TGTGCCAGTAGTTCGGGACAGGGGTCCTACGAGCAGTACTTC
CASSSGQGSYEQYF
>TRBV18|.|TRBJ2-5|.
TGTGCCAGCTCACCACAACAGGGGAGGGGAGAGACCCAGTACTTC
CASSPQQGRGETQYF
>TRBV5-1|TRBD1|TRBJ1-2|once
TGCGCCAGCAGCTTGGGGGACAGGGTGCTCCCCTATGGCTACACCTTC
CASSLGDRVLPYGYTF
>TRBV30|.|TRBJ1-1|.
TGTGCCTGGGGGGGAGACACAGAAATAGGAGCTTTCTTT
CAWGGDTEIGAFF
>TRBV4-3|TRBD1|TRBJ1-2|.
TGCGCCAGCAGCCAAGACGACAGGGGGTTGGGCTACACCTTC
CASSQDDRGLGYTF
>TRBV28|.|TRBJ1-2|.
TGTGCCAGCTGCCTCTCCACAAACTATGGCTACACCTTC
CASCLSTNYGYTF
>TRBV19|TRBD2|TRBJ2-4|once
TGTGCCAGTAGTATGTTGGCTAGCGGAGCCAAAAACATTCAGTACTTC
CASSMLASGAKNIQYF
>TRBV10-3|.|TRBJ1-1|.
TGTGCCATCAGAAGGGAATTGGGGAACACTGAAGCTTTCTTT
CAIRRELGNTEAFF
>TRBV28|.|TRBJ1-1|.
TGTGCCAGCACCATAAGCACTGAAGCTTTCTTT
CASTISTEAFF
>TRBV18|.|TRBJ1-2|.
TGTGCCAGCTCACCTCTAATGAGTACGGACTATGGCTACACCTTC
CASSPLMSTDYGYTF
>TRBV28|.|TRBJ1-5|.
TGTGCCAGCAGTTCTGCGGGGGGGGGAAATCAGCCCCAGCATTTT
CASSSAGGGNQPQHF
>TRBV11-2|.|TRBJ2-3|.
TGTGCCAGCAGCTTACTCTCGGGACCGGGGCCCACAGATACGCAGTATTTT
CASSLLSGPGPTDTQYF
>TRBV2|.|TRBJ2-2|.
TGTGCCAGCAGTGAAGGAACAACAAACACCGGGGAGCTGTTTTTT
CASSEGTTNTGELFF
>TRBV30|.|TRBJ1-1|.
TGTGCCTGGAGTGTACTTCAGCCAGGGATGAACACTGAAGCTTTCTTT
CAWSVLQPGMNTEAFF
>TRBV7-8|.|TRBJ2-7|.
TGTGCCAGCAGCTTAGATAGAGGATGGAGCCCCTACGAGCAGTACTTC
CASSLDRGWSPYEQYF
>TRBV6-1|TRBD1|TRBJ2-2|.
TGTGCCAGCAGTCCCGGGACAGGAAGGACCGGGGAGCTGTTTTTT
CASSPGTGRTGELFF
>TRBV18|TRBD1|TRBJ2-2|once
TGTGCCAGCTCACCAGGACAGGGGGCACCCGGGGAGCTGTTTTTT
CASSPGQGAPGELFF
>TRBV10-1|.|TRBJ2-5|.
TGCGCCAGCAGTGGTGGAGTAGGGTTTGAGACCCAGTACTTC
CASSGGVGFETQYF
>TRBV28|.|TRBJ1-1|.
TGTGCCAGCAGCAGACCTAAACCTATGAACACTGAAGCTTTCTTT
CASSRPKPMNTEAFF
>TRBV11-2|.|TRBJ1-5|.
TGTGCCAGCAGCTTATCCAGTTATCAGCCCCAGCATTTT
CASSLSSYQPQHF
>TRBV7-2|TRBD1|TRBJ1-1|.
TGTGCCAGCAGCTTAGGTCCAGGGGGCGCGACTGAAGCTTTCTTT
CASSLGPGGATEAFF
>TRBV6-1|.|TRBJ2-5|.
TGTGCCAGCAGTGAACAGACAGATTACCAAGAGACCCAGTACTTC
CASSEQTDYQETQYF